What follows describes a single TCR beta chain. Per the germline V gene, CDR1 is SGHTA and CDR2 is FQGNSA. The CDR3 loop spans 15 amino acids. V lost 5 bases and J lost 3; bases outside the gene matches: 6. This record comes from a study of beta chain features in type 1 diabetes. Expressed TCRB transcripts were sequenced because the isolated RNA had all been reverse transcribed beforehand. The protocol was immunoSEQ multiplex PCR, while the TCRdb copy is restricted to in-frame clones and leaves out a portion. In the table there are 390,000 or so clones, about 15% of which are singletons. Cell sorting via CD45RO/CCR7/CD25/CD127/CD95/CD27 was performed to obtain CD4+ naive, central memory, regulatory and stem cell-like memory cells.

This clonotype originated in a man aged 25-45 years in good health. The chain is built from TRBV7-2 and TRBJ2-1; 8 positions agree with TRBD2. The sample was naive CD4+ T cells from blood. The CDR3 DNA sequence: TGTGCCAGCAGCCCCCTGAGCGGGGGCTACAATGAGCAGTTCTTC. Its translation is CASSPLSGGYNEQFF.